The 19 T cell receptor beta chains presented below share a single source sample, sequenced in a study of T cell repertoires in cytomegalovirus infection (dated by TCRdb to about 2019). Sample treatment or condition, as interpreted from the label and publication: in vitro stimulation with specific CMV peptide epitopes to enrich CMV-specific T cells. TCRdb records Illumina HiSeq 1500 as the sequencer. TCRdb reprocessing: public reads trimmed at Q25 with fastp, clones called with MiXCR, in-frame beta chains kept. Each record represents a unique CDR3 protein, reported with the most common genes and DNA among its rows. This sample is represented by 900,000 to 950,000 distinct CDR3 sequences; approximately 30% of them were singletons. Of the sample, 10% to 15% is held by the ten largest clones. Antigen specificity for these receptors is unknown. The sample was cultured CD8+ T cells from PBMCs, taken from culture after CMV antigen stimulation. These receptors all stem from a human donor in good health (CMV status not recorded). Some clones in this sample may be carry-over from other donors' samples.

V gene TRBV14 combines with J gene TRBJ1-1; TRBD1 might be the D (6 bases). Germline CDR1 and CDR2: SGHDN and FVKESK. Trimming took 3 bases from V and 4 from J, leaving 21 bases between them. This CDR3 comprises 17 residues. CDR3 in DNA: TGTGCCAGCAGCCAGGAGGGGGACCCGGTTGGAATCACTGAAGCTTTCTTT. This translates into CASSQEGDPVGITEAFF. Full variable domain (missing parts from reference TRBV14 and TRBJ1-1): EAGVTQFPSHSVIEKGQTVTLRCDPISGHDNLYWYRRVMGKEIKFLLHFVKESKQDESGMPNNRFLAERTGGTYSTLKVQPAELEDSGVYFCASSQEGDPVGITEAFFGQGTRLTVV.

This chain connects TRBV29-1 to TRBJ2-1; 10 nucleotides align to TRBD2. Germline V gene sequence: CDR1 SQVTM, CDR2 ANQGSEA. The V segment lost 1 base and the J segment 12 bases; nucleotides outside the gene matches: 12. The CDR3 extends over 15 amino acids. The CDR3 nucleotides are TGCAGCGTTGAAGGGCGGGTAGCGGGGGGTCTTGTGCAGTTCTTC. Translating gives CSVEGRVAGGLVQFF.

In this sample, this clonotype turned up a few times. The chain combines TRBV20-1 with TRBJ1-1, with 7 nucleotides matching TRBD1. CDR1 is DFQATT and CDR2 is SNEGSKA in the germline V gene (reference sequence). After removal of 6 bases from V and 3 bases from J, the junction contained 4 bases not matched to a gene. This CDR3 has 12 residues. In nucleotides, the CDR3 is TGCAGTGCCCGGGACAGTTACACTGAAGCTTTCTTT. Translation gives CSARDSYTEAFF.

This clonotype was seen only a few times. J is TRBJ2-1 and V is TRBV12-3 or TRBV12-4; 7 bases agree with TRBD2. The ends lost 0 bases at V and 4 bases at J; junction bases unmatched: 6. CDR3 length equals 16 residues. In DNA form, the CDR3 reads TGTGCCAGCAGTTTAGCTTGGGGGGGACCTTACAATGAGCAGTTCTTC. Its protein product is CASSLAWGGPYNEQFF.

The table lists this clonotype with a few counts. V and J are TRBV7-9 and TRBJ1-4; TRBD1 might be the D (6 bases). Deletions cut 5 bases from V and 5 bases from J, with 12 bases between. This CDR3 has 14 amino acids. The germline V gene encodes CDR1 SEHNR and CDR2 FQNEAQ (reference sequence). The CDR3 nucleotides are TGTGCCAGCAGCCAAGCCGGGACAAATGAAAAACTGTTTTTT. Encoded protein: CASSQAGTNEKLFF.

The chain's CDR3 is CASSHGTGAKNIQYF. The CDR3 DNA sequence: TGCGCCAGCAGCCACGGGACAGGGGCCAAAAACATTCAGTACTTC. The chain employs TRBV5-1 and TRBJ2-4; 9 positions match TRBD1. J was trimmed by 1 base and V by 4 bases; bases with no gene match: 3. The CDR3 runs 15 residues. From germline, CDR1 is SGHRS and CDR2 YFSETQ.

The sample holds a few counts of this clonotype. The chain joins TRBV4-1 to TRBJ2-3, with 7 positions matching TRBD2. This CDR3 is 16 amino acids long. CDR1 is MGHRA and CDR2 is YSYEKL in the germline V gene. V lost 0 bases and J lost 6; bases outside the gene matches: 9. CDR3 loop: CASSQERAGPFDTQYF. CDR3 in DNA: TGCGCCAGCAGCCAAGAAAGAGCGGGGCCTTTTGATACGCAGTATTTT.

The chain couples TRBV14 to TRBJ1-2; no firm D call. The CDR3 spans 13 residues. Germline V lookup: CDR1 SGHDN, CDR2 FVKESK. The V gene lost 5 bases and the J gene lost 8 bases, with 15 bases spanning the gap. The CDR3 sequence is CASSSREVRGYTF. CDR3 DNA: TGTGCCAGCAGCTCCCGTGAGGTCCGCGGCTACACCTTC.

J is TRBJ2-7 and V is TRBV15, with 9 bases that match TRBD1. Germline V gene data show CDR1 as LNHNV and CDR2 as YYDKDF (reference sequence). The CDR3 runs to 15 residues. V dropped 1 base and J dropped 4; count of bases not matched to a gene: 5. For the CDR3, the DNA is TGTGCCACCAGCAGAGGACAGGGGGTAAGATACGAGCAGTACGTC. It is translated as CATSRGQGVRYEQYV.

The chain couples TRBV5-6 to TRBJ2-1; D could derive from TRBD1 or TRBD2 (6 bases each). Trimming pared 3 bases from V and 13 bases from J, leaving 23 bases between. Germline V gene data show CDR1 as SGHDT and CDR2 as YYEEEE. There are 15 residues in the CDR3. The CDR3 sequence: CASSSLLSGASSQFF. CDR3 DNA: TGTGCCAGCAGCTCCCTACTATCGGGGGCGTCCTCCCAGTTCTTC.

This clonotype was detected only a few times. At one end the junction does not follow the germline gene, possibly because of a read error. V usage is TRBV6-1 and J usage is TRBJ2-1, with D possibly matching TRBD2 (5 bases). The CDR3 has 15 amino acids. CDR1 and CDR2 from the germline V gene are MNHNS and SASEGT. The CDR3 loop reads CASTEPRTSHNEQFF. The CDR3 region has the DNA TGTGCCAGCACTGAACCCCGGACTTCCCATAATGAGCAGTTCTTC.

The CDR3 loop reads CASSETGSGTEAFF. In nucleotides, the CDR3 is TGCGCCAGCAGTGAAACAGGGTCGGGCACTGAAGCTTTCTTT. The chain uses TRBV10-1 and TRBJ1-1, with a possible D match to TRBD1 (6 bases). Germline V gives CDR1 WNHNN, CDR2 SYGVQD (reference sequence). V shed 3 bases and J shed 4 bases, with 12 bases lying between them. The CDR3 is 14 amino acids.

This clonotype has only a few counts. The chain has TRBV27 and TRBJ1-1; D unresolved. There are 14 residues in the CDR3. Germline lookup yields CDR1 MNHEY and CDR2 SMNVEV (reference sequence). V was pared by 3 bases and J by 4 bases, with 12 bases between. The CDR3 DNA sequence: TGTGCCAGCAGTTTTTCCAGGAGCGTCACTGAAGCTTTCTTT. Protein: CASSFSRSVTEAFF.

The V call is TRBV12-3 or TRBV12-4, the J call TRBJ1-1; the D is unclear. Trimming removed 5 bases at V and 2 bases at J, with 15 bases between. The CDR3 contains 15 residues. CDR3 sequence reads: CASSHRMGGNTEAFF. CDR3 coding DNA: TGTGCCAGCAGTCATCGAATGGGAGGTAACACTGAAGCTTTCTTT.

The rearrangement uses TRBV27 and TRBJ1-1; D gene unclear. V was shortened by 8 bases and J by 5 bases, with 15 bases between the two germline ends. CDR1 and CDR2 from the germline V gene are MNHEY and SMNVEV (reference sequence). The CDR3 consists of 13 residues. The CDR3 sequence is CASGSGGWTEAFF. CDR3 sequence (DNA): TGTGCCAGCGGCTCAGGAGGGTGGACTGAAGCTTTCTTT.

This clonotype was seen repeatedly, ten times or more. The V and J genes are TRBV12-3 or TRBV12-4 and TRBJ1-1; 8 bases agree with TRBD1. Trimming at V came to 5 bases and at J to 5 bases, leaving 7 bases not matched to a gene. This CDR3 is 14 amino acids long. CDR3 DNA: TGTGCCAGCAGTCCTGGACAGGGTTTGACTGAAGCTTTCTTT. It specifies CASSPGQGLTEAFF.

This clonotype was observed a handful of times. This sequence joins TRBV4-3 and TRBJ2-1; D remains unclear. This CDR3 has 16 amino acids. Deletions cut 1 base from V and 0 bases from J, with 10 bases between. Germline lookup yields CDR1 LGHNA and CDR2 YSLEER. CDR3 sequence: CASSQAEPSSYNEQFF. In DNA form, the CDR3 reads TGCGCCAGCAGCCAAGCGGAACCGAGCTCCTACAATGAGCAGTTCTTC.

Here the CDR3 reads CASSFGDREYEQFF. The CDR3 DNA is TGTGCCAGCAGCTTCGGAGACAGGGAGTATGAGCAGTTCTTC. The chain couples TRBV7-3 to TRBJ2-1, with 7 bases matching TRBD1. The CDR3 is 14 amino acids. The V and J ends lost 3 bases and 8 bases, in that order; junction bases with no gene match: 7. Germline CDR1 SGHTA, CDR2 FQGTGA. The complete variable domain, with remaining parts taken from reference TRBV7-3 and TRBJ2-1, reads GAGVSQTPSNKVTEKGKYVELRCDPISGHTALYWYRQSLGQGPEFLIYFQGTGAADDSGLPNDRFFAVRPEGSVSTLKIQRTERGDSAVYLCASSFGDREYEQFFGPGTRLTVL.

This rearrangement joins TRBV4-2 to TRBJ2-2; 11 bases are a match to TRBD1. J was trimmed by 4 bases and V by 3 bases; bases with no gene match: 13. Germline V CDR1 and CDR2: LGHNA, YNFKEQ. This CDR3 is 19 amino acids long. CDR3 region: CASSHGRNGTGGITGELFF. The CDR3 DNA reads TGTGCCAGCAGCCACGGACGTAACGGGACAGGGGGAATCACCGGGGAGCTGTTTTTT.